Sequencing of this T cell receptor beta chain was carried out in a study of OX40 agonist ivuxolimab in advanced cancers. Concerning the study at large: Ivuxolimab was a fully human IgG2 agonistic monoclonal antibody targeting the costimulatory receptor OX40 (CD134). Intravenous ivuxolimab was administered to patients every 2 weeks at six dose levels: 0.01, 0.1, 0.3, 1.5, 3 and 10 mg/kg. Among the approximately 50 dose-escalation patients, 19 had hepatocellular carcinoma, around 15 melanoma, 9 renal cell carcinoma and 9 head and neck cancer. In the dose-escalation cohort, around four fifths of patients were male, and the mean age was approximately 55 years, with a range of about 20 to 90. Prior anti-PD-1, anti-PD-L1 or anti-CTLA-4 therapy was permitted, and 40% of dose-escalation patients had received checkpoint inhibitors. Partial responses occurred in three dose-escalation patients, of whom one had hepatocellular carcinoma and two had cutaneous melanoma. The point of sequencing TCRbeta in the periphery was to test whether ivuxolimab changed TCR sequence diversity and drove clonal T-cell expansion. The paper describes the monotherapy dose-escalation part (N of about 47 patients) of the phase I trial of ivuxolimab. Broad study findings and their caveats: Partial responders in the 0.1-3.0 mg/kg groups had among the lowest normalized peripheral clonal expansion, especially among CD8+ T cells. Antigen specificity was not determined for the clonally expanded peripheral T cells. After ivuxolimab, CD8+ T cells had more expanded clones than CD4+ T cells on average. At doses of 0.1 to 3.0 mg/kg, clonal expansion of both CD4+ and CD8+ T cells in blood was seen between baseline and week 6. Low levels of normalized T-cell clonal expansion were also shown by some nonresponding patients.

The count of this clone is one. The clone's antigen remains unknown. Per-base quality was not reported, and no clone a single base away is much larger than it. According to the germline V gene, CDR1 reads MNHEY and CDR2 reads SVGAGI. The trim is 6 bases for V and 3 bases for J, with a gap of 15 bases between the germline ends. The CDR3 runs 15 residues from the cysteine to the phenylalanine. Only the CDR3 portion is preserved as DNA: 45 bases, with reading frame beginning at the first base. For sequencing of the TCRbeta CDR3 region, genomic DNA was extracted from the sorted cells. The immunoSEQ Assay was used for sequencing of TCRbeta CDR3 regions. This is the immuneACCESS table as TCRdb keeps it, with only in-frame sequences that have V and J called. A part of the clones is gone; compared with another copy, unresolved V genes explain less than half, and the rest is unexplained. This sample holds over 100,000 clones; roughly nine tenths were observed only once. 0.55% to 0.7% of the sample is taken by the ten largest.

The trial excluded patients who had a history of autoimmune disease or were on systemic immunosuppression. Peripheral blood for TCR sequencing was collected from all dose cohorts at baseline, on cycle 4 day 1, and on cycle 7 day 1. The samples were taken from a phase I, first-in-human, multicenter, open-label dose-escalation trial of ivuxolimab. Adults with locally advanced or metastatic head and neck squamous cell, hepatocellular, melanoma or renal cell carcinoma were enrolled in the trial. Before TCR sequencing, CD4+ T cells and CD8+ T cells were sorted from peripheral blood as separate populations.

The chain couples TRBV6-5 to TRBJ2-1; TRBD1 is a possible D gene, resting on 6 matching bases. The sequencing used CD4+ or CD8+ T cells sorted from blood, collected in a trial of the OX40 agonist ivuxolimab. The receptor was derived from an adult with an advanced solid tumor such as melanoma, head and neck, liver or kidney cancer. The DNA sequence is given as TGTGCCAGCAGCCTTCAACAGGGAAACTACAATGAGCAGTTCTTC. Its coded protein is CASSLQQGNYNEQFF.